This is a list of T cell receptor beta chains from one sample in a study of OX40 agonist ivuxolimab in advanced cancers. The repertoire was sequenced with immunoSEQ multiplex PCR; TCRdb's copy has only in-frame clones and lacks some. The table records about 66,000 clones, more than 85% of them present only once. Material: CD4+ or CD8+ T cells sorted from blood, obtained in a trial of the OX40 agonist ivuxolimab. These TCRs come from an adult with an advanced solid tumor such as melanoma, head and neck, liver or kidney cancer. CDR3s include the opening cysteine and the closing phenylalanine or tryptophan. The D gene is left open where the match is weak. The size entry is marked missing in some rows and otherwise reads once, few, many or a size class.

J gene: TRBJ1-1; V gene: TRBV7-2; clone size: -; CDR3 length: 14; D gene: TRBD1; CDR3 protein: CASSPTGEGPEAFF
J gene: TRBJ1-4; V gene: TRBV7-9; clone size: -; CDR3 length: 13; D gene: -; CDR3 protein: CASSLVLGEKLFF
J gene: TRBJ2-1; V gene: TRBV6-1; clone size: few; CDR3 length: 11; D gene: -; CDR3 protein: CASSEGREQFF
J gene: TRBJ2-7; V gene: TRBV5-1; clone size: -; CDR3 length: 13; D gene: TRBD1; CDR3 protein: CASSGTGLGEQYF
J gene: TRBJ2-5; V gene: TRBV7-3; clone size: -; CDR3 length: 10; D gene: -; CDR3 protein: CASSLKTQYF
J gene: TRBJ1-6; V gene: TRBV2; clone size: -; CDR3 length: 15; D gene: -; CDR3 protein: CASSDTTGANSPLHF
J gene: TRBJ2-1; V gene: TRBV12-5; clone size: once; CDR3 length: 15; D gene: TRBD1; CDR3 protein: CASGSGQGNGDEQFF
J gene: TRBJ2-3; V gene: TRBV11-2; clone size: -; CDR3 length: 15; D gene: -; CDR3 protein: CASSLGRQPTDTQYF
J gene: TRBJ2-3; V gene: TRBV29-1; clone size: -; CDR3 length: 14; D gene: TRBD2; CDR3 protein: CSVPGSGVTDTQYF
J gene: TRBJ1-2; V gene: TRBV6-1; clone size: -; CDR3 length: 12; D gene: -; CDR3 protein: CASSEAGDGYTF
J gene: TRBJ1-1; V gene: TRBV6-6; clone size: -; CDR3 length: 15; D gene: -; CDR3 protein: CASSYITGTNTEAFF
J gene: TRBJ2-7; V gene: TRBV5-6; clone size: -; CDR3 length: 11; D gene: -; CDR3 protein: CASSLRDEQYF
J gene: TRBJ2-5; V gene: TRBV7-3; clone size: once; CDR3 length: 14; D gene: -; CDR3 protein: CASSLGGGGETQYF
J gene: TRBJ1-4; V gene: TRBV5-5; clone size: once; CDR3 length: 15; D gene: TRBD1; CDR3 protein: CASTLVGTGSEKLFF
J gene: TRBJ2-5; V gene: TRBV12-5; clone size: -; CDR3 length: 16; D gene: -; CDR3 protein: CASGLGTGQSKMAQYF
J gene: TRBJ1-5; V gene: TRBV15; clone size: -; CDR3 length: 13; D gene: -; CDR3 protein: CATSRDLEPPQHF
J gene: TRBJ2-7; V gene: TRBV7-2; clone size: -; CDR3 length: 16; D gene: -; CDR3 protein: CASSLGHGRFVDEQYF
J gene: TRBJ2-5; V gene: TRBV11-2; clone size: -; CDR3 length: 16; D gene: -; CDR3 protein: CASSLDGGGGQETQYF
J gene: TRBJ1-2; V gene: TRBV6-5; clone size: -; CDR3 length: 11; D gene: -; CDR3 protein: CASREGPGYTF
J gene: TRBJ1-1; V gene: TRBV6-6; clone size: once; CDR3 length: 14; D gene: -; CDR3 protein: CASSGQPLTYEAFF
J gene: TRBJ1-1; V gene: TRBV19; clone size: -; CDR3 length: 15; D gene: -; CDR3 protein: CASTSEGLMNTEAFF
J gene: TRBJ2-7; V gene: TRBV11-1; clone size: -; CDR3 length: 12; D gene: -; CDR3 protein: CASSPEGYEQYF
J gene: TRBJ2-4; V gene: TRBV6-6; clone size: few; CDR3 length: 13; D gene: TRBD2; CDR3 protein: CASSHRGGNIQYF
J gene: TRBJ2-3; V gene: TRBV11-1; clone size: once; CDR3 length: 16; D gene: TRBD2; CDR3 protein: CASSLRLGGRTDTQYF
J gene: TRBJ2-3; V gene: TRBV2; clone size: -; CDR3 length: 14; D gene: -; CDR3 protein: CASSDGIVSDTQYF
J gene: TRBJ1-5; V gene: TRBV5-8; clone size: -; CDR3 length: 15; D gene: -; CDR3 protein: CASSPAGRPNQPQHF
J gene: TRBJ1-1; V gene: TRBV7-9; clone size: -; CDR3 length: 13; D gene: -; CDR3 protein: CASLRGSNTEAFF
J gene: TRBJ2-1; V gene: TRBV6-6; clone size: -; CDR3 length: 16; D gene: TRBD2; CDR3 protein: CASSPTTSGVVNEQFF
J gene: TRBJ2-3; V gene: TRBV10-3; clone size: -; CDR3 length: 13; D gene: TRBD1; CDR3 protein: CASRGRSTDTQYF
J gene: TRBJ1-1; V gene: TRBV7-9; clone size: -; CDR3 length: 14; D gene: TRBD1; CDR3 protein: CASRYDRANTEAFF